A single sample is the source of the 28 T cell receptor beta chains below, sequenced in a study of blood T cell repertoires in COVID-19. The data were produced by immunoSEQ multiplex PCR, yet TCRdb's version contains in-frame clones alone and is incomplete. The sample consists of about 320,000 clones, around 86% of them appearing once. Sample: PBMCs or T cells enriched from blood (not recorded which). The origin of the receptors is a woman between 18 and 30 years old who had recovered from COVID-19.

This clone has just one count. Other DNA variants within this sample encode the same CDR3. The chain couples TRBV20-1 to TRBJ1-1; D is unresolved. V lost 5 bases to trimming and J lost 1 base, with 5 bases between them. Looked up from germline, CDR1 is DFQATT and CDR2 is SNEGSKA (reference sequence). The CDR3 runs 11 residues. For the CDR3, the DNA is TGCAGTGCTCGGGAGAACACTGAAGCTTTCTTT. Amino acid sequence: CSARENTEAFF.

The gene calls are TRBV19 and TRBJ1-2; D possibly corresponds to TRBD1 (5 bases). With 2 bases removed from V and 1 base from J, the gap between germline ends came to 14 bases. CDR1 LNHDA and CDR2 SQIVND come from the germline V gene (reference sequence). The CDR3 extends over 16 amino acids. CDR3 sequence: CASSIKGPPLNYGYTF. The CDR3 DNA reads TGTGCCAGTAGTATAAAGGGGCCACCACTTAACTATGGCTACACCTTC.

The chain is built from TRBV14 and TRBJ1-2; D unresolved. Trimming took 3 bases from V and 4 from J, leaving 15 bases between them. CDR3 length: 15 amino acids. Germline V gene lookup returns CDR1 SGHDN and CDR2 FVKESK. The CDR3 DNA is TGTGCCAGCAGCCATCCCGGCCCGGGGTTCTATGGCTACACCTTC. Protein sequence: CASSHPGPGFYGYTF.

Only one count was recorded for this clone. The V and J genes are TRBV2 and TRBJ2-3; 9 nucleotides match TRBD1. V was clipped by 3 bases and J by 2 bases; unmatched bases: 6. Germline CDR1 SNHLY, CDR2 FYNNEI. The length of the CDR3 is 16 residues. The CDR3 reads CASSDRQGGFTDTQYF. Here the CDR3 DNA reads TGTGCCAGCAGTGATAGACAGGGGGGATTCACAGATACGCAGTATTTT.

The CDR3 spells CASSLFNPGEPYEQYF. CDR3 nucleotide sequence: TGCGCCAGCAGCTTGTTTAACCCGGGGGAACCCTACGAGCAGTACTTC. V and J are TRBV5-1 and TRBJ2-7; perhaps TRBD2 as D (6 bases). CDR1 and CDR2 (germline): SGHRS, YFSETQ. This CDR3 has 16 residues. The germline V and J ends were trimmed by 1 base and 2 bases, with 16 bases remaining between them.

The chain couples TRBV11-2 to TRBJ2-7, with TRBD2 matching 14 bases. Germline V gene data show CDR1 as SGHAT and CDR2 as FQNNGV. The CDR3 totals 14 residues. The V segment lost 5 bases and the J segment 6 bases; nucleotides outside the gene matches: 3. The CDR3 protein is CASSEGLAGVEQYF. The CDR3 nucleotides read TGTGCCAGCAGCGAGGGACTAGCGGGAGTCGAGCAGTACTTC.

The genes are TRBV30 and TRBJ1-5; D remains ambiguous. Germline-derived CDR1 and CDR2 are GTSNPN and SVGIG (reference sequence). This CDR3 is built from 15 residues. The V end lost 0 bases, the J end lost 2 bases, and 11 bases lay between the germline ends. The CDR3 sequence is CAWSVGQVGNQPQHF. CDR3 DNA: TGTGCCTGGAGTGTGGGTCAGGTCGGCAATCAGCCCCAGCATTTT. Based on the CDR3 plus reference TRBV30 and TRBJ1-5, the full variable domain is SQTIHQWPATLVQPVGSPLSLECTVEGTSNPNLYWYRQAAGRGLQLLFYSVGIGQISSEVPQNLSASRPQDRQFILSSKKLLLSDSGFYLCAWSVGQVGNQPQHFGDGTRLSIL.

The chain couples TRBV20-1 to TRBJ1-5, with TRBD1 matching over 8 bases. CDR1 is DFQATT and CDR2 is SNEGSKA in the germline V gene (reference sequence). The J segment lost 1 base and the V segment lost 3 bases, leaving 8 bases of the junction unmatched. The CDR3 loop spans 16 amino acids. CDR3: CSASIADRGSNQPQHF. The CDR3 nucleotides are TGCAGTGCTAGTATAGCCGACAGGGGAAGCAATCAGCCCCAGCATTTT.

The CDR3 DNA sequence: TGTGCCATCGGGACTAGCGGGGGCCGACGCGCAGATACGCAGTATTTT. The encoded protein is CAIGTSGGRRADTQYF. V and J are TRBV10-3 and TRBJ2-3, with 14 bases that match TRBD2. Trimming removed 8 bases from V and 4 bases from J; junction bases left unmatched: 8. Germline V gives CDR1 ENHRY, CDR2 SYGVKD. This CDR3 is 16 amino acids long.

This sequence joins TRBV27 and TRBJ1-2, with TRBD1 as a possible D gene (6 bases). There are 15 residues in the CDR3. Germline CDR1 MNHEY, CDR2 SMNVEV (reference sequence). V dropped 3 bases and J dropped 4 bases, with 15 bases sitting between them. CDR3 in amino acids: CASSLSPRGPYGYTF. CDR3 in DNA: TGTGCCAGCAGTTTGTCCCCGCGGGGGCCCTATGGCTACACCTTC.

The J gene is TRBJ2-3, the V gene TRBV6-6; possible D gene TRBD1, 5 bases. The CDR3 runs 15 residues. Germline V gene data show CDR1 as MNHNY and CDR2 as SVGAGI (reference sequence). Trimming cost V 4 bases and J 0 bases, with 11 bases left between them. The CDR3 bases are TGTGCCAGCAGTTGGACACCCGTCAGCACAGATACGCAGTATTTT. Protein: CASSWTPVSTDTQYF.

This sequence joins TRBV27 and TRBJ2-3, with TRBD2 matching 9 bases. The CDR3 is made up of 16 amino acids. Trimming at V came to 6 bases and at J to 4 bases, leaving 11 bases not matched to a gene. The germline CDR1 and CDR2 sequences are MNHEY and SMNVEV (reference sequence). Here the CDR3 reads CASRVVAGDYPDTQYF. The CDR3 nucleotides are TGTGCCAGCAGGGTTGTAGCGGGAGATTATCCAGATACGCAGTATTTT.

J is TRBJ1-5 and V is TRBV6-6, with a tentative D call TRBD1 (6 bases). V lost 0 bases to trimming and J lost 6 bases, with 12 bases between them. The CDR3 runs to 15 residues. Germline loops: CDR1 MNHNY, CDR2 SVGAGI (reference sequence). This CDR3 is CASSYSGGAGQPQHF. Here the CDR3 DNA reads TGTGCCAGCAGTTACTCCGGGGGGGCAGGTCAGCCCCAGCATTTT.

This sequence joins TRBV7-8 and TRBJ2-3; 9 nucleotides match TRBD2. This CDR3 region has 17 residues. Germline CDR1 reads SGHVS; CDR2 reads FQNEAQ. The V and J ends lost 1 base and 4 bases, in that order; junction bases with no gene match: 9. CDR3 sequence reads: CASSLGFSGSRPDTQYF. The DNA for the CDR3 is TGTGCCAGCAGCTTAGGTTTTAGCGGGAGTCGGCCAGATACGCAGTATTTT.

This rearrangement joins TRBV6-6 to TRBJ2-3, with D perhaps matching TRBD1 (6 bases). V was shortened by 7 bases and J by 2 bases, with 10 bases between the two germline ends. Germline assignment: CDR1 MNHNY and CDR2 SVGAGI (reference sequence). CDR3 length: 13 amino acids. The CDR3 bases are TGTGCCAGCATGGGGGCTTCCACAGATACGCAGTATTTT. It specifies CASMGASTDTQYF.

This clone was seen only a few times. The chain has TRBV9 and TRBJ2-5; 7 nucleotides match TRBD2. The CDR3 consists of 15 residues. Trimming at V came to 0 bases and at J to 4 bases, leaving 6 bases not matched to a gene. Germline assignment: CDR1 SGDLS and CDR2 YYNGEE. As DNA, the CDR3 is TGTGCCAGCAGCGTAGACGCGGGAGCGGGAGAGACCCAGTACTTC. This codes for CASSVDAGAGETQYF.

The chain has TRBV5-1 and TRBJ2-1, with 10 positions matching TRBD1. The trim removed 4 bases at V and 7 bases at J, leaving 5 bases unmatched. The CDR3 totals 14 residues. CDR1 is SGHRS, CDR2 YFSETQ, per germline. The DNA of the CDR3 is TGCGCCAGCAGCGGAGGACAGGGGGGGAATGAGCAGTTCTTC. Translating gives CASSGGQGGNEQFF.

The V call is TRBV6-5, the J call TRBJ1-1; the match to TRBD1 covers 7 bases. Trimming took 2 bases from V and 0 from J; bases not matched to a gene: 6. Germline lookup yields CDR1 MNHEY and CDR2 SVGAGI. The CDR3 contains 16 residues. CDR3 DNA: TGTGCCAGCAGTTACGGGGGACAGCCGGTGAACACTGAAGCTTTCTTT. Its protein product is CASSYGGQPVNTEAFF.

The rearrangement links TRBV9 to TRBJ1-2; D possibly corresponds to TRBD1 (5 bases). Germline loops: CDR1 SGDLS, CDR2 YYNGEE. The CDR3 has 15 residues. V lost 0 bases, J lost 3 bases, and 12 bases lay in between. The CDR3: CASSVATGGYYGYTF. The CDR3 nucleotides are TGTGCCAGCAGCGTAGCTACGGGGGGGTACTATGGCTACACCTTC.

This chain connects TRBV10-3 to TRBJ2-2; TRBD2 aligns across 11 bases. Looked up from germline, CDR1 is ENHRY and CDR2 is SYGVKD. The CDR3 consists of 17 residues. The ends lost 2 bases at V and 1 base at J; junction bases unmatched: 3. CDR3 DNA sequence: TGTGCCATCAGTGAGAGTAGCGGGAGGGGGAACACCGGGGAGCTGTTTTTT. It yields the protein CAISESSGRGNTGELFF.

The chain combines TRBV3-1 (or the pseudogene TRBV3-2) with TRBJ2-7; D gene ambiguous. Deletions cut 0 bases from V and 3 bases from J, with 6 bases between. Germline V gives CDR1 LGHDT, CDR2 YNNKEL (reference sequence). This CDR3 region has 13 residues. DNA for the CDR3: TGTGCCAGCAGCCAAGATCACAACTACGAGCAGTACTTC. Protein: CASSQDHNYEQYF.

V and J are TRBV7-2 and TRBJ2-1, with 10 bases identical to TRBD2. This CDR3 spans 15 amino acids. The germline gives CDR1 SGHTA, CDR2 FQGNSA. V shed 2 bases, J shed 7 bases, and the junction held 5 bases outside the gene matches. CDR3 loop: CASSLSAGGRNEQFF. CDR3 bases: TGTGCCAGCAGCTTATCAGCGGGGGGGCGAAATGAGCAGTTCTTC.

The genes are TRBV2 and TRBJ1-4; 10 positions match TRBD1. The germline gives CDR1 SNHLY, CDR2 FYNNEI. Trimming took 2 bases from V and 8 from J; bases not matched to a gene: 5. This CDR3 is 15 amino acids long. CDR3 bases: TGTGCCAGCAGTGAACAGGGGACAGGGGCCGAAAAACTGTTTTTT. Its translation is CASSEQGTGAEKLFF.

The CDR3 DNA is TGTGCCAGCTCACCACGAATCATGAGCAGGGTGGGCGATGAGCAGTTCTTC. Translated: CASSPRIMSRVGDEQFF. The chain uses TRBV18 and TRBJ2-1; TRBD1 is a possible D gene (5 bases). This CDR3 spans 17 amino acids. Deletions cut 1 base from V and 8 bases from J, with 21 bases between. CDR1 and CDR2 from the germline V gene are KGHSH and LQKENI.

DNA for the CDR3: TGTGCCAGCAGCTTAAACCCCGGGGGGGGATATGGCTACACCTTC. Translation gives CASSLNPGGGYGYTF. V is TRBV7-3 and J is TRBJ1-2, with D perhaps TRBD1 (5 bases). Germline V lookup: CDR1 SGHTA, CDR2 FQGTGA. CDR3 length: 15 residues. The V and J ends lost 1 base and 5 bases respectively, with 14 bases between them.

The J gene is TRBJ2-1, the V gene TRBV15; 7 nucleotides align to TRBD2. The CDR3 extends over 15 amino acids. Germline V gene data show CDR1 as LNHNV and CDR2 as YYDKDF (reference sequence). The V segment lost 5 bases and the J segment 4 bases; nucleotides outside the gene matches: 8. This CDR3 is CATSSVSGVYNEQFF. The CDR3 nucleotides are TGTGCCACCAGCTCTGTCAGCGGGGTGTACAATGAGCAGTTCTTC.

V usage is TRBV5-1 and J usage is TRBJ1-5; 7 bases fit TRBD1. V shed 4 bases, J shed 6 bases, and the junction held 7 bases outside the gene matches. The CDR3 consists of 14 residues. Germline assignment: CDR1 SGHRS and CDR2 YFSETQ. CDR3 loop: CASSPTGDGQPQHF. Written as DNA, the CDR3 is TGCGCCAGCAGCCCAACAGGGGACGGTCAGCCCCAGCATTTT.

The genes are TRBV4-1 and TRBJ1-1; D remains unclear. The V and J ends lost 0 bases and 1 base respectively, with 3 bases between them. There are 13 residues in the CDR3. Germline loops: CDR1 MGHRA, CDR2 YSYEKL. CDR3 in DNA: TGCGCCAGCAGCCAAGAGGCGAACACTGAAGCTTTCTTT. This gives the protein CASSQEANTEAFF.